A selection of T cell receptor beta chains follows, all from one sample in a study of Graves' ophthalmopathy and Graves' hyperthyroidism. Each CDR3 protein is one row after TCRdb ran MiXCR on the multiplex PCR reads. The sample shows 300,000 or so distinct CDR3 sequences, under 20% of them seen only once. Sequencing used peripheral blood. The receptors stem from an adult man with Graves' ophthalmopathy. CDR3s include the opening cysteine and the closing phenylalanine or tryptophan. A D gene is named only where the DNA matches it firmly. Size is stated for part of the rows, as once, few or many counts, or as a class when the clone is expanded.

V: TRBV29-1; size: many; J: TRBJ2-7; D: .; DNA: TGCAGCGTTACGGGTCCCTACGAGCAGTACTTC; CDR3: CSVTGPYEQYF
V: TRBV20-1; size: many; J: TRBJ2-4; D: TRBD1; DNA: TGCAGTGCACACCTCCGGGACAGGGGAGCCATTCAGTACTTC; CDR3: CSAHLRDRGAIQYF
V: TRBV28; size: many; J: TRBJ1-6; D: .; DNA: TGTGCCAGCAGAGGACGGTTAAATTCACCCCTCCACTTT; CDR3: CASRGRLNSPLHF
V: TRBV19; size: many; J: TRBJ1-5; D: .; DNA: TGTGCCAGTAGTATGTTGGGGGACAATCAGCCCCAGCATTTT; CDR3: CASSMLGDNQPQHF
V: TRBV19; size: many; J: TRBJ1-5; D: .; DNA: TGTGCCAGTAATTCGGGCACCCAGACCCAGCCCCAGCATTTT; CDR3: CASNSGTQTQPQHF
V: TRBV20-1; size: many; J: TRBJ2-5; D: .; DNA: TGCAGTGCTAGAGTAGCTAACCAAGAGACCCAGTACTTC; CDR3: CSARVANQETQYF
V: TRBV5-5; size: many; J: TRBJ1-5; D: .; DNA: TGTGCCAGCAGCGTGACCTTTAGCAATCAGCCCCAGCATTTT; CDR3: CASSVTFSNQPQHF
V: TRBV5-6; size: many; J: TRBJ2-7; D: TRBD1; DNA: TGTGCCAGCAGCCCGGGCTCACAGGGGGCCGGACCCGTCTACGAGCAGTACTTC; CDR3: CASSPGSQGAGPVYEQYF
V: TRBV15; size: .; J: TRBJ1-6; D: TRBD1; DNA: TGTGCCACCAGCAGAGAGACAGGGAGGAATTCACCCCTCCACTTT; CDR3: CATSRETGRNSPLHF
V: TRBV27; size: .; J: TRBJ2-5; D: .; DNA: TGTGCCAGCAGCCGACCAGGCCAGTTGGAGACCCAGTACTTC; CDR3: CASSRPGQLETQYF
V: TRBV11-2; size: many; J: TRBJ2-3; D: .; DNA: TGTGCCAGCAGCCATGGGGAAGTGGGGACAGATACGCAGTATTTT; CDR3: CASSHGEVGTDTQYF
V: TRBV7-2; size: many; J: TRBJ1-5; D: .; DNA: TGTGCCAGCAGCTCGGACAGTTATAGCAATCAGCCCCAGCATTTT; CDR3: CASSSDSYSNQPQHF
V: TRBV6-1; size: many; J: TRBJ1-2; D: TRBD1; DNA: TGTGCCAGCACTATCGGGACAGTCTATGGCTACACCTTC; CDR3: CASTIGTVYGYTF
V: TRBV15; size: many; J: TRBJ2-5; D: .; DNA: TGTGCCACCAGGGAGGACTACCAAGAGACCCAGTACTTC; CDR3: CATREDYQETQYF
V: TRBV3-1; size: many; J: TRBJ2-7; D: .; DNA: TGTGCCAGCAGCCAAGAGGTCAGACGGGACGAGCAGTACTTC; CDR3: CASSQEVRRDEQYF
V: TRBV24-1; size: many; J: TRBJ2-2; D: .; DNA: TGTGCCACCAGTGGGGGATCGAACACCGGGGAGCTGTTTTTT; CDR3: CATSGGSNTGELFF
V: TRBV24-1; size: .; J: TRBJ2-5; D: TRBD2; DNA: TGTGCCACCAGTGATTCACTAGCGGGAGGGGGAAAGACCCAGTACTTC; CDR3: CATSDSLAGGGKTQYF
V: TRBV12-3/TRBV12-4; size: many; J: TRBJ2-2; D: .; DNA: TGTGCCAGCAGTTTAAGCAGGGTCTACGGGGAGCTGTTTTTT; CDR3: CASSLSRVYGELFF
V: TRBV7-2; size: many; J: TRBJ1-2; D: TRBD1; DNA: TGTGCCAGCAGCTTAGCGCGGACAGGGCAGGGCTATGGCTACACCTTC; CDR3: CASSLARTGQGYGYTF
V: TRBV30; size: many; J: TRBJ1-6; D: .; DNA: TGTGCCTGGAAACAGCCCAGCTCCTATAATTCACCCCTCCACTTT; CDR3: CAWKQPSSYNSPLHF
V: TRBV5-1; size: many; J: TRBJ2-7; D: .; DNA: TGCGCCAGCAGCTTGGCCTTAACAAGCTCCTACGAGCAGTACTTC; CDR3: CASSLALTSSYEQYF
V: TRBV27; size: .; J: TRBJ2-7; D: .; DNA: TGTGCCAGCAGCACAAAGGTTCTAGACGGGGGGCGCAGACCGTACGAGCAGTACTTC; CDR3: CASSTKVLDGGRRPYEQYF
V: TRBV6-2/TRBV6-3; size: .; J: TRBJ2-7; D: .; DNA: TGTGTCGCAGCGTCCGGGAACTACGAGCAGTACTTC; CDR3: CVAASGNYEQYF
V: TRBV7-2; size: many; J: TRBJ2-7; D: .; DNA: TGTGCCAGCAGCGCCCTAGCAGGAGGGACCTACGAGCAGTACTTC; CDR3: CASSALAGGTYEQYF
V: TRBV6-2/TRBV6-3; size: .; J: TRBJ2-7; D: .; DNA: TGTGCCAGCAGTTTTCAACAGCAAATCTACGAGCAGTACTTC; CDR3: CASSFQQQIYEQYF
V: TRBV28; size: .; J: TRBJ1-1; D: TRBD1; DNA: TGTGCCAGCAGTGGGGACAGGGATGAAGCTTTCTTT; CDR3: CASSGDRDEAFF
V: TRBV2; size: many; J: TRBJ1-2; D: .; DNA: TGTGCCAGCAGTGTGGGAATTAACTATGGCTACACCTTC; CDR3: CASSVGINYGYTF
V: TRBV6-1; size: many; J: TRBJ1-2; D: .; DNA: TGTGCCAGCAGTGTAATCTCCGGGGAAGCCGCTGTTGGCTACACCTTC; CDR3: CASSVISGEAAVGYTF
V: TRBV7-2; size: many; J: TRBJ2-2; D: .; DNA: TGTGCCAGCAGCTGGACATACCTCACCGGGGAGCTGTTTTTT; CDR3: CASSWTYLTGELFF
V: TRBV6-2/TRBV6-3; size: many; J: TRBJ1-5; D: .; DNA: TGTGCCAGCAGTTACTCGAATCTAAGGGGCGCCACCTTTAATCAGCCCCAGCATTTT; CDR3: CASSYSNLRGATFNQPQHF
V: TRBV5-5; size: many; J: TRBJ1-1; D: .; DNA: TGTGCCAGCAGCTTGTTGACAGGGAACACTGAAGCTTTCTTT; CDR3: CASSLLTGNTEAFF
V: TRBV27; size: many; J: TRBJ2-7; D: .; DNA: TGTGCCAGCAGTGCCCTACAGGGCTGGGAGCAGTACTTC; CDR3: CASSALQGWEQYF
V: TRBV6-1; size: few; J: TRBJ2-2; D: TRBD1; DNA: TGTGCCAGCAGACAAGGGGGCCGGAACACCGGGGAGCTGTTTTTT; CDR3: CASRQGGRNTGELFF
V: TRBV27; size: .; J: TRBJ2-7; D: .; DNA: TGTGCCAGCAGTTTTAGACCAGGGGAAATGTACGAGCAGTACTTC; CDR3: CASSFRPGEMYEQYF
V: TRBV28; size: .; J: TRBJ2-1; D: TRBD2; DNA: TGTGCCAGCAGTTCAGCCGGGACTAGCGGGACCAATGAGCAGTTCTTC; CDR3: CASSSAGTSGTNEQFF
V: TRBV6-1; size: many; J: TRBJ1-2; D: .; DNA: TGTGCCAGCAGTGAAGGACGGACTATGGGCTACACCTTC; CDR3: CASSEGRTMGYTF
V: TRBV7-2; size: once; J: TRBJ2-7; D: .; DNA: TGTGCCAGCAGCTTAGCCGGGAGTTCAAATTACTTC; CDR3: CASSLAGSSNYF
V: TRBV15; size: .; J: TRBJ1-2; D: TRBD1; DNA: TGTGCCACCAGTAACTGGACAGGGGACGGCTACAACTTC; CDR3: CATSNWTGDGYNF
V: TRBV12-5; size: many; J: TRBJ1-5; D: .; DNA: TGTGCTAGTGGTGAGGGGAGTCAGCCCCAGCATTTT; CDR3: CASGEGSQPQHF
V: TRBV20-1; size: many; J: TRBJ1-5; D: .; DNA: TGCAGGGAGGATCAGCCCCAGCATTTT; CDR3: CREDQPQHF
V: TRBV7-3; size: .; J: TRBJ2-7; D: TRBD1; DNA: TGTGCCAGCAGCTTACATGGACAGGGGGCCTACGAGCAGTACTTC; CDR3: CASSLHGQGAYEQYF
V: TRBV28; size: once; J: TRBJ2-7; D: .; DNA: TGTGCCAGCAGTGGAACAGGGGCGGGGGAGCAGTACTTC; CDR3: CASSGTGAGEQYF
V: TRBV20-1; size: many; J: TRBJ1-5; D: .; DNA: TGCAGTGCCCAGACGGCCCCTGGGCAGCCCCAGCATTTT; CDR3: CSAQTAPGQPQHF
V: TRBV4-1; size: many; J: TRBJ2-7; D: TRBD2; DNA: TGCGCCAGCAGCCAAGACCCTAGCGGGAGCCACTACGAGCAGTACTTC; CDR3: CASSQDPSGSHYEQYF
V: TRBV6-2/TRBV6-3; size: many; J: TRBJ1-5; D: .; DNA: TGTGCCAGCAGTTACTCCCAGGAGTGGACAAGCAATCAGCCCCAGCATTTT; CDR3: CASSYSQEWTSNQPQHF
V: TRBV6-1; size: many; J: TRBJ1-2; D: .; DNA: TGTGCCAGCACTCCCCTGGGGGGACCTTATGGCTACACCTTC; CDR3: CASTPLGGPYGYTF
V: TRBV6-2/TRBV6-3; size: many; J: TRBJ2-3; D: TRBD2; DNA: TGTGCCAGCAGTTGGGCCGGACTAGCGGGAGAAGATACGCAGTATTTT; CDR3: CASSWAGLAGEDTQYF
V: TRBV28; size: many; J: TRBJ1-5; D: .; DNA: TGTGCCAGCAGTTTTATCGGGGGGCAAGGCAATCAGCCCCAGCATTTT; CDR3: CASSFIGGQGNQPQHF
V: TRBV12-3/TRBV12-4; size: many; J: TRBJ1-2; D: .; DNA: TGTGCCAGCAGTTTCGGGCGGAGGAACTATGGCTACACCTTC; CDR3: CASSFGRRNYGYTF
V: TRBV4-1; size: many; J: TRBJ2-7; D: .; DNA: TGCGCCAGCAGCCAGCAAACAGTTTCCTACGAGCAGTACTTC; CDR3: CASSQQTVSYEQYF
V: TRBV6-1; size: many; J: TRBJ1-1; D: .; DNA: TGTGCCAGCAGTCAAGACAGAAATACTGAAGCTTTCTTT; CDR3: CASSQDRNTEAFF